A single sample is the source of the 30 T cell receptor beta chains below, sequenced in a study of T cells in Graves' hyperthyroidism and ophthalmopathy. Using RNA transcripts as the source, TCR beta CDR3 regions were amplified. The TCR CDR3 first-round RT-PCR relied on the HTBI primer set. TCRdb recomputed calls from the multiplex PCR reads with MiXCR, one row per CDR3 protein. The sample has around 300,000 distinct CDR3 sequences, 14% seen once. Sequencing was done on a sample of blood. The receptors come from a woman aged 25-40 years with Graves' hyperthyroidism.

This clonotype has at least ten counts. The chain combines TRBV28 with TRBJ2-5; perhaps TRBD2 as D (6 bases). This CDR3 contains 15 residues. The V gene lost 1 base and the J gene lost 5 bases, with 14 bases spanning the gap. Germline values: CDR1 MDHEN, CDR2 SYDVKM. The CDR3 coding sequence is TGTGCCAGCAGTTTATTGGAGACTAGAGGGGAGACCCAGTACTTC. This translates into CASSLLETRGETQYF. Full variable domain (remainder filled in from reference TRBV28 and TRBJ2-5): DVKVTQSSRYLVKRTGEKVFLECVQDMDHENMFWYRQDPGLGLRLIYFSYDVKMKEKGDIPEGYSVSREKKERFSLILESASTNQTSMYLCASSLLETRGETQYFGPGTRLLVL.

The genes are TRBV19 and TRBJ2-1; the match to TRBD1 covers 7 bases. Trimming removed 11 bases from V and 7 bases from J; junction bases left unmatched: 14. The CDR3 extends over 14 amino acids. CDR1 is LNHDA, CDR2 SQIVND, per germline (reference sequence). CDR3 residues: CASEGTDRKNEQFF. DNA of the CDR3: TGTGCCTCTGAAGGGACAGATCGTAAAAATGAGCAGTTCTTC. Full variable domain (outside the CDR3, taken from reference TRBV19 and TRBJ2-1): DGGITQSPKYLFRKEGQNVTLSCEQNLNHDAMYWYRQDPGQGLRLIYYSQIVNDFQKGDIAEGYSVSREKKESFPLTVTSAQKNPTAFYLCASEGTDRKNEQFFGPGTRLTVL.

The chain links TRBV4-1 to TRBJ2-1, with TRBD2 matching 11 bases. This CDR3 contains 15 residues. Germline trimming cut 8 bases from V and 9 bases from J; bases unmatched to any gene: 12. Germline-derived CDR1 and CDR2 are MGHRA and YSYEKL. CDR3 nucleotide sequence: TGCGCCAGCTTAAATCTGGTAGCGGGAGGGGGTGAGCAGTTCTTC. Amino acids: CASLNLVAGGGEQFF.

This clonotype was counted once. The germline gene is not matched at one end of the junction; a read error may be the cause. V and J are TRBV6-1 and TRBJ1-1; D is ambiguous. The CDR3 totals 15 residues. CDR1 and CDR2 (germline): MNHNS, SASEGT. The CDR3 here is CVSSDGFWVITEAFF. CDR3 bases: TGTGTCAGCAGTGATGGTTTCTGGGTCATCACTGAAGCTTTCTTT.

This clonotype was seen a handful of times. The chain employs TRBV20-1 and TRBJ2-4, with a weak D call TRBD1 (5 bases). The germline CDR1 and CDR2 sequences are DFQATT and SNEGSKA (reference sequence). The CDR3 covers 11 residues. Between the trimmed V and J ends, which lost 0 bases and 14 bases, there was a span of 11 bases. CDR3 residues: CSARDQGRKYF. The CDR3 region has the DNA TGCAGTGCTAGAGATCAGGGAAGGAAGTACTTC.

This chain uses TRBV29-1 with TRBJ2-3, with D hard to call. The CDR3 covers 13 residues. The ends were cut back, 4 bases at V and 6 bases at J, with 14 bases in the middle. Germline lookup yields CDR1 SQVTM and CDR2 ANQGSEA. In DNA form, the CDR3 reads TGCAGCGTTGGCCCCCCCATCGTGGATACGCAGTATTTT. It codes for CSVGPPIVDTQYF.

The sample holds many counts of this clonotype. The V and J genes are TRBV2 and TRBJ2-5; 10 positions agree with TRBD1. The CDR3 sequence is 15 residues long. The junction had 11 bases not matched to a gene; V was cut back by 8 bases and J by 5 bases. Germline V gene data show CDR1 as SNHLY and CDR2 as FYNNEI. The CDR3 loop is CASVNRTGGMETQYF. The CDR3 DNA reads TGTGCCAGCGTAAATCGGACAGGGGGTATGGAGACCCAGTACTTC.

The J gene is TRBJ2-7, the V gene TRBV29-1; 9 nucleotides align to TRBD1. The germline gives CDR1 SQVTM, CDR2 ANQGSEA. The CDR3 runs to 14 residues. V shed 4 bases and J 0 bases; nucleotides not matched to a gene: 4. The CDR3 loop reads CSVAGTGTSYEQYF. Here the CDR3 DNA reads TGCAGCGTTGCCGGGACAGGGACCTCCTACGAGCAGTACTTC.

The CDR3 bases are TGTGCCAGCAGCGGTAGCGGGATTAACACCGGGGAGCTGTTTTTT. Residues: CASSGSGINTGELFF. The V gene is TRBV9, the J gene TRBJ2-2; TRBD2 matches 8 bases. CDR1 SGDLS and CDR2 YYNGEE come from the germline V gene. The CDR3 spans 15 residues. After removal of 3 bases from V and 2 bases from J, the junction contained 3 bases not matched to a gene.

In its sample, this clonotype was seen many times. The V and J genes are TRBV20-1 and TRBJ1-3; no reliable D call. Germline CDR1 and CDR2: DFQATT and SNEGSKA (reference sequence). There are 14 residues in the CDR3. The V and J ends lost 2 bases and 0 bases respectively, with 8 bases between them. The CDR3, as DNA: TGCAGTGCTAGACCGGTGGACTCTGGAAACACCATATATTTT. It yields the protein CSARPVDSGNTIYF.

This clonotype was counted at least ten times. This chain links TRBV7-8 with TRBJ1-6; 11 nucleotides match TRBD1. V shed 4 bases, J shed 11 bases, and the junction held 4 bases outside the gene matches. Germline V gives CDR1 SGHVS, CDR2 FQNEAQ. The CDR3 is made up of 14 amino acids. CDR3 nucleotides: TGTGCCAGCAGCTCCGGGACAGGGGGAACACCCCTCCACTTT. Its translation: CASSSGTGGTPLHF.

The sample holds many counts of this clonotype. This chain links TRBV20-1 with TRBJ2-3; maybe TRBD1 (5 bases). The CDR3 is 11 amino acids. Deletions cut 5 bases from V and 6 bases from J, with 9 bases between. CDR1 is DFQATT, CDR2 SNEGSKA, per germline (reference sequence). As DNA, the CDR3 is TGCAGTGCTGAGAAGGGGGATACGCAGTATTTT. Its translation: CSAEKGDTQYF.

This rearrangement joins TRBV27 to TRBJ1-6, with TRBD1 as a possible D gene (6 bases). The CDR3 length is 15 residues. Trimming shortened V by 3 bases and J by 4 bases, and 10 bases separated the two germline ends. Germline lookup yields CDR1 MNHEY and CDR2 SMNVEV (reference sequence). DNA of the CDR3: TGTGCCAGCAGTTTTAGGGGGGCGTATAATTCACCCCTCCACTTT. Encoded protein: CASSFRGAYNSPLHF.

The V gene is TRBV19, the J gene TRBJ2-2; 9 nucleotides align to TRBD2. Germline V CDR1 and CDR2: LNHDA, SQIVND (reference sequence). Losses at the gene ends were 6 bases for V and 0 bases for J; bases not matched to a gene: 8. The CDR3 has 17 amino acids. DNA for the CDR3: TGTGCCAGTAGAACCAGGACTAGCGAATCGAACACCGGGGAGCTGTTTTTT. This encodes CASRTRTSESNTGELFF.

The chain employs TRBV5-6 and TRBJ2-5; no clear D gene. V was cut by 4 bases and J by 5 bases, with 12 bases left in between. The CDR3 is 13 residues long. Germline CDR1 SGHDT, CDR2 YYEEEE. Here the CDR3 reads CASSKGTEETQYF. For the CDR3, the DNA is TGTGCCAGCAGCAAAGGCACAGAGGAGACCCAGTACTTC.

The rearrangement joins TRBV7-9 to TRBJ2-7, with 10 bases lining up with TRBD1. V was pared by 4 bases and J by 4 bases, with 10 bases of the junction left unmatched. CDR3 length: 16 residues. Germline values: CDR1 SEHNR, CDR2 FQNEAQ (reference sequence). CDR3 sequence: CASSSPAGQGWYEQYF. The CDR3 bases are TGTGCCAGCAGCTCTCCTGCGGGACAGGGGTGGTACGAGCAGTACTTC.

This clonotype was counted many times. The chain is built from TRBV27 and TRBJ2-4; D is perhaps TRBD1 (5 bases). This CDR3 has 16 residues. Germline V gene lookup returns CDR1 MNHEY and CDR2 SMNVEV (reference sequence). Trimming took off 2 bases at V and 4 bases at J, with 15 bases between the two ends. This CDR3 reads CASSLKRGPPKNIQYF. The DNA for the CDR3 is TGTGCCAGCAGTTTAAAAAGGGGCCCTCCAAAAAACATTCAGTACTTC.

This clonotype has a count of ten or more. The chain combines TRBV7-2 with TRBJ2-1; 11 positions match TRBD2. Germline loops: CDR1 SGHTA, CDR2 FQGNSA. The V and J ends lost 6 bases and 4 bases, in that order; junction bases with no gene match: 5. The length of the CDR3 is 15 residues. The CDR3 loop is CASSHSGRVYNEQFF. As DNA, the CDR3 is TGTGCCAGCAGTCATAGCGGGAGGGTGTACAATGAGCAGTTCTTC.

About this clonotype itself: This clone may be a read error of a much larger clone one base away. The chain recombines TRBV15 with TRBJ2-5; 10 nucleotides agree with TRBD2. CDR1 is LNHNV and CDR2 is YYDKDF in the germline V gene (reference sequence). The CDR3 consists of 17 residues. CDR3 bases: TGTACCACCAGCAGAGTACGGCGGACTAGCGGACAAGAGACCCAGTACTTC. This sequence encodes CTTSRVRRTSGQETQYF.

This clonotype was seen ten or more times. This chain links TRBV2 with TRBJ2-7; D unclear. The CDR3 loop spans 16 amino acids. Germline CDR1 SNHLY, CDR2 FYNNEI. The germline V and J ends were trimmed by 5 bases and 0 bases, with 17 bases remaining between them. For the CDR3, the DNA is TGTGCCAGCAGTCCCCTACCGCGGCGAAGCTCCTACGAGCAGTACTTC. Its protein is CASSPLPRRSSYEQYF.

This clonotype was recorded a few times. The CDR3 here is CASRPRDRVKETQYF. CDR3 in DNA: TGTGCCAGCAGGCCGCGGGACAGGGTGAAAGAGACCCAGTACTTC. The V and J genes are TRBV7-2 and TRBJ2-5, with 9 bases identical to TRBD1. The germline V gene encodes CDR1 SGHTA and CDR2 FQGNSA. The CDR3 is made up of 15 amino acids. V was clipped by 6 bases and J by 3 bases; unmatched bases: 8.

Many counts were recorded for this clonotype. J is TRBJ1-3 and V is TRBV7-8; D gene uncertain. Trimming pared 2 bases from V and 4 bases from J, leaving 3 bases between. Germline values: CDR1 SGHVS, CDR2 FQNEAQ. The CDR3 length is 12 residues. The CDR3 protein is CASSLPGNTIYF. The CDR3 DNA is TGTGCCAGCAGCTTACCAGGAAACACCATATATTTT.

This clonotype has at least ten counts. V usage is TRBV12-3 or TRBV12-4 and J usage is TRBJ2-1; either TRBD1 or TRBD2 may supply D (5 bases each). CDR3 size: 16 residues. V lost 5 bases and J lost 5, with 19 bases in between. CDR3 coding DNA: TGTGCCAGCAGTGGGGACGGACATCGAGCGGACAATGAGCAGTTCTTC. It is translated as CASSGDGHRADNEQFF.

This clonotype was detected a few times. The rearrangement links TRBV5-5 to TRBJ2-2, with D unresolved. In germline, CDR1 is SGHKS, CDR2 YYEKEE (reference sequence). With 0 bases removed from V and 5 bases from J, the gap between germline ends came to 5 bases. This CDR3 is built from 13 residues. The CDR3 DNA follows: TGTGCCAGCAGCTTGGAGCCTACCGGGGAGCTGTTTTTT. This gives the protein CASSLEPTGELFF.

The chain combines TRBV29-1 with TRBJ2-5, with D unclear. Germline-derived CDR1 and CDR2 are SQVTM and ANQGSEA. Trimming pared 3 bases from V and 5 bases from J, leaving 7 bases between. CDR3 length equals 11 residues. CDR3 region: CSVDGFETQYF. CDR3 sequence (DNA): TGCAGCGTTGACGGGTTTGAGACCCAGTACTTC.

This clonotype was found many times. This chain joins TRBV10-3 and TRBJ1-1, with D maybe TRBD1 (5 bases). Germline CDR1 and CDR2: ENHRY and SYGVKD. The CDR3 totals 15 residues. V was shortened by 2 bases and J by 1 base, with 11 bases between the two germline ends. The CDR3 DNA reads TGTGCCATCAGTGAGGCGGGACCCAGGAACACTGAAGCTTTCTTT. Translation gives CAISEAGPRNTEAFF.

This clonotype was detected ten times or more. CDR3: CSLNHQETQYF. The CDR3 bases are TGCAGTCTTAACCATCAAGAGACCCAGTACTTC. The chain recombines TRBV20-1 with TRBJ2-5, with D unresolved. This CDR3 contains 11 residues. Germline values: CDR1 DFQATT, CDR2 SNEGSKA (reference sequence). V was trimmed by 8 bases and J by 2 bases, leaving 9 bases between them.

This clonotype was observed at least ten times. The J gene is TRBJ1-2, the V gene TRBV12-3 or TRBV12-4; perhaps TRBD1 as D (5 bases). This CDR3 has 15 residues. Trimming removed 9 bases at V and 8 bases at J, with 25 bases between. CDR3 amino acids: CASSRSDGGIGGYTF. CDR3 DNA: TGTGCCAGTTCCCGGAGCGACGGGGGAATAGGGGGCTACACCTTC.

In its sample, this clonotype was seen many times. The rearrangement joins TRBV7-2 to TRBJ2-2; D uncertain. V was pared by 5 bases and J by 1 base, with 11 bases between. Looked up from germline, CDR1 is SGHTA and CDR2 is FQGNSA. This CDR3 contains 15 residues. The CDR3 is CASSKRTLNTGELFF. CDR3 sequence (DNA): TGTGCCAGCAGCAAGAGGACGTTGAACACCGGGGAGCTGTTTTTT.

Remarks on this clonotype: At one boundary the junction diverges from the germline segment, which might be a read error. The chain employs TRBV12-3 or TRBV12-4 and TRBJ2-7; no definite D call. CDR3 length: 12 amino acids. The CDR3 region is CAGSLLPYEQYF. The CDR3 bases are TGTGCCGGCAGTTTACTCCCCTACGAGCAGTACTTC.